This T cell receptor beta chain came from a study of graft-versus-host responses after intestinal transplantation. Across the whole study: Among the recipients, transplants were multivisceral, liver-intestinal, or isolated intestinal. Anti-thymocyte globulin induction, then tacrolimus and steroids for about 3 years, went to all recipients.

Regarding this clone: As yet, its antigen is unknown.

Overall study results and limits: Recipient-marrow GvH clones were detected, some having first appeared in ileum or blood. Allografts of one patient group, those with graft-donor T cell macrochimerism, had high graft-versus-host to host-versus-graft clonal ratios.

TCRdb keeps only in-frame clones here, not all; method: immunoSEQ multiplex PCR. The table has roughly 12,000 clones, about 83% seen once. The sequenced sample was PBMCs, obtained approximately 120 days after transplant. This sequence was found in a human patient who received an intestinal transplant, so some T cells may come from the graft donor.

The CDR3 sequence is CASSEETGGVYGYTF. The CDR3 DNA sequence: TGTGCCAGCAGTGAGGAGACAGGGGGCGTCTATGGCTACACCTTC. The chain recombines TRBV6-9 with TRBJ1-2, with 10 positions matching TRBD1. The V segment lost 5 bases and the J segment 4 bases; nucleotides outside the gene matches: 7. Germline-derived CDR1 and CDR2 are MNHGY and SVAAGI. This CDR3 is 15 amino acids long.